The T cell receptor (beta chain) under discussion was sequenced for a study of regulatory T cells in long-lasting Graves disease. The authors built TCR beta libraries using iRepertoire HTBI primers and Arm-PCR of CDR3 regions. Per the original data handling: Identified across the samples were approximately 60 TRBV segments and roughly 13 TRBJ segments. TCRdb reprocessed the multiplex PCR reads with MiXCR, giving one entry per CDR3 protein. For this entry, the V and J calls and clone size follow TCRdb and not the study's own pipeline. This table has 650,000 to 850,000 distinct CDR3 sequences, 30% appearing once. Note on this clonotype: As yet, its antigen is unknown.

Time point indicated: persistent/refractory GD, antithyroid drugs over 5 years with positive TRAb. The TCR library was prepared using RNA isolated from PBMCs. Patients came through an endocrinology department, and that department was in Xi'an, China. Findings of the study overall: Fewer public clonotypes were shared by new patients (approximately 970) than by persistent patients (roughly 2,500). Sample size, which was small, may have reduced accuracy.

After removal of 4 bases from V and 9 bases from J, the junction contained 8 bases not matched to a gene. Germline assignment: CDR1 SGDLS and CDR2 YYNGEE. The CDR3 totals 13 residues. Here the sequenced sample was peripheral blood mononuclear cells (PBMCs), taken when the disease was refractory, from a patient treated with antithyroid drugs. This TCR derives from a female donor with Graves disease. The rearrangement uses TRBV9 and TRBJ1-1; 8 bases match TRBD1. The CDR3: CASSPHRGTKAFF. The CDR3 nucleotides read TGTGCCAGCAGCCCTCACAGGGGGACTAAAGCTTTCTTT.